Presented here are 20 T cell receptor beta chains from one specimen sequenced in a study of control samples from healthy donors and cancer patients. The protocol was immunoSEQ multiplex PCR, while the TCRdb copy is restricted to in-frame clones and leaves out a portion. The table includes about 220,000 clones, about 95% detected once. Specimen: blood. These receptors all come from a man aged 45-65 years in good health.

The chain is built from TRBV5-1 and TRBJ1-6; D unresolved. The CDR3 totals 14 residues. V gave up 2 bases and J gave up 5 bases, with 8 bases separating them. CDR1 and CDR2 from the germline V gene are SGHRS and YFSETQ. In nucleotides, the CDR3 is TGCGCCAGCAGCTTTCCCGGGGATAATTCACCCCTCCACTTT. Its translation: CASSFPGDNSPLHF.

CDR3 amino acids: CASSYEGQGGYGYTF. The CDR3, as DNA: TGTGCCAGCAGTTACGAGGGACAGGGAGGCTATGGCTACACCTTC. V usage is TRBV6-6 and J usage is TRBJ1-2, with TRBD1 matching 9 bases. J gave up 4 bases and V 2 bases, and 5 bases lay outside the gene matches. The germline CDR1 and CDR2 sequences are MNHNY and SVGAGI (reference sequence). CDR3 length: 15 amino acids.

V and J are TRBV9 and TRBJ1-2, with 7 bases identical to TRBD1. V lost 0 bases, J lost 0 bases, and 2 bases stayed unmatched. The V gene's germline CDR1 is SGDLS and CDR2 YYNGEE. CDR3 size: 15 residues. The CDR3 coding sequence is TGTGCCAGCAGCGTAGGGGGGACAGCTAACTATGGCTACACCTTC. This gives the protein CASSVGGTANYGYTF.

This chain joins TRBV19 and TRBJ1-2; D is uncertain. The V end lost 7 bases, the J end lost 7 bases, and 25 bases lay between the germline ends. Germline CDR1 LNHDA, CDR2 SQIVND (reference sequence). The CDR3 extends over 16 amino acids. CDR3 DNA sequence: TGTGCCAGTACCCGAGGATGGATGGAGCTTTGGTCTGGCTACACCTTC. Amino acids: CASTRGWMELWSGYTF.

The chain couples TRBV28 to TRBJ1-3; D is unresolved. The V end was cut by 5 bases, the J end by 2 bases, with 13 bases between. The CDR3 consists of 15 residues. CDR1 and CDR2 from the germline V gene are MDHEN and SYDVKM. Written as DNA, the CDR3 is TGTGCCAGCAGTCCTACGGGAACGACTGGAAACACCATATATTTT. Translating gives CASSPTGTTGNTIYF.

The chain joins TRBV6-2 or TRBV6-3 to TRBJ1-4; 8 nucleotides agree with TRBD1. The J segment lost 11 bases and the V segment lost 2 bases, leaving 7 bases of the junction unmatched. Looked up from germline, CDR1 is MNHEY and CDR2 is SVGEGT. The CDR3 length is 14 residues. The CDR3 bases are TGTGCCAGCAGTTACATCGGACAGGGTCCGAAACTGTTTTTT. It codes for CASSYIGQGPKLFF.

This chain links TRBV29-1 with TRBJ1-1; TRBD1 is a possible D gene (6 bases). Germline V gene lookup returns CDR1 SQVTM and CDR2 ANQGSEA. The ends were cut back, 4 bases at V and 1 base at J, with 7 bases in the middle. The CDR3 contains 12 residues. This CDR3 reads CSVGQANTEAFF. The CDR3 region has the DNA TGCAGCGTTGGACAGGCGAACACTGAAGCTTTCTTT.

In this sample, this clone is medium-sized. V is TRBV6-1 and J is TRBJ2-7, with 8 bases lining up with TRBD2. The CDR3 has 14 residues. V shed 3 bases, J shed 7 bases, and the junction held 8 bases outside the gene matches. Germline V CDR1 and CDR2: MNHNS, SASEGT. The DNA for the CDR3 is TGTGCCAGCAGTGATCCGGGGGGGGCGCGGGAGCAGTACGTC. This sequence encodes CASSDPGGAREQYV.

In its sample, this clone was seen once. CDR3 bases: TGTGCCAGTAGTAGTCTGATAAACACTGAAGCTTTCTTT. Translating it yields CASSSLINTEAFF. The chain couples TRBV19 to TRBJ1-1; D is unclear. The CDR3 extends over 13 amino acids. Germline CDR1 is LNHDA and CDR2 is SQIVND (reference sequence). V lost 4 bases, J lost 2 bases, and 8 bases lay in between.

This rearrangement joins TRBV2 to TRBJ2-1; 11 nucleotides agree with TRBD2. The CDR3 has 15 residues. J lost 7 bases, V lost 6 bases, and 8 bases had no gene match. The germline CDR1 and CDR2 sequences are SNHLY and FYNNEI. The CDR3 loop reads CASRRLAGNRNEQFF. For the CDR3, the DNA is TGTGCCAGCAGAAGACTAGCGGGGAATCGGAATGAGCAGTTCTTC.

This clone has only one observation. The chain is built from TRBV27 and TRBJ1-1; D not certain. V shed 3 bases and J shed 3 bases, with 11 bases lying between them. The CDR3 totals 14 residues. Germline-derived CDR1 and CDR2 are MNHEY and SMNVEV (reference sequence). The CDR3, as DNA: TGTGCCAGCAGTTTCGTAGGCGCGGACACTGAAGCTTTCTTT. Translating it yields CASSFVGADTEAFF.

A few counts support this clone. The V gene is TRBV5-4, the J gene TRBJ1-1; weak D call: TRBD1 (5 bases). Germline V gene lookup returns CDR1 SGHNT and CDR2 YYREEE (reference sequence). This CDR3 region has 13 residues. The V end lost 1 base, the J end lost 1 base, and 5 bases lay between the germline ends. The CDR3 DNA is TGTGCCAGCAGCTTGAGGGGGAACACTGAAGCTTTCTTT. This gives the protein CASSLRGNTEAFF.

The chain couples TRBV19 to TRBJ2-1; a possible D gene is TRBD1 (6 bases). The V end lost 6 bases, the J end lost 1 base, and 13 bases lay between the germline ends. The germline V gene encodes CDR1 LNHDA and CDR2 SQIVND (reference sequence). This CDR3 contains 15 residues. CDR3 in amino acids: CASRERDTSYNEQFF. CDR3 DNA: TGTGCCAGTAGGGAAAGGGACACTTCCTACAATGAGCAGTTCTTC.

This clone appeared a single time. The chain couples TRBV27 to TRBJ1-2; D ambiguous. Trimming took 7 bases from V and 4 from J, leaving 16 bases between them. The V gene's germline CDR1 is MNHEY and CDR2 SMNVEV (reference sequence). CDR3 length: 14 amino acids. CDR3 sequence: CASIELGFIYGYTF. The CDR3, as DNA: TGTGCCAGCATCGAGTTGGGCTTTATCTATGGCTACACCTTC.

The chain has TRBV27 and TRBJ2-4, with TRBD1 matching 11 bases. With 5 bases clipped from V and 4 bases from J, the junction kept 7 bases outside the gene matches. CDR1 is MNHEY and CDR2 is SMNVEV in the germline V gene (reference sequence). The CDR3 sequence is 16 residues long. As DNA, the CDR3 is TGTGCCAGCAGTCAGGGGACAGGGGGAAGGAAAAACATTCAGTACTTC. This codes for CASSQGTGGRKNIQYF.

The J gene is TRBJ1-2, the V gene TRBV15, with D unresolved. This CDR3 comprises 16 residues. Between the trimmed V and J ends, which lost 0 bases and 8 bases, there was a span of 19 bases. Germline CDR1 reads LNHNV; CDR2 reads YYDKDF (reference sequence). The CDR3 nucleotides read TGTGCCACCAGCAGAGATCCTAGAAAGGGCCTAGGAGGCTACACCTTC. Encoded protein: CATSRDPRKGLGGYTF.

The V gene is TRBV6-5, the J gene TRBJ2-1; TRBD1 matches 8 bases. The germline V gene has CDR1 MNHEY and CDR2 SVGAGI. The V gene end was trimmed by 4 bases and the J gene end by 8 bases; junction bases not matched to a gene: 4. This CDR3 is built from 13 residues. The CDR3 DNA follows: TGTGCCAGCAGTTTGACAGGGGTCGATGAGCAGTTCTTC. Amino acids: CASSLTGVDEQFF.

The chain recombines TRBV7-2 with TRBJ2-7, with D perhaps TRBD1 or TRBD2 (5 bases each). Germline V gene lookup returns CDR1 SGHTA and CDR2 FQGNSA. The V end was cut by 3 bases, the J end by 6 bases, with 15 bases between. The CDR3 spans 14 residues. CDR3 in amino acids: CASSFFPPGAEQYF. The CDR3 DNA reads TGTGCCAGCAGCTTCTTCCCCCCCGGGGCCGAGCAGTACTTC.

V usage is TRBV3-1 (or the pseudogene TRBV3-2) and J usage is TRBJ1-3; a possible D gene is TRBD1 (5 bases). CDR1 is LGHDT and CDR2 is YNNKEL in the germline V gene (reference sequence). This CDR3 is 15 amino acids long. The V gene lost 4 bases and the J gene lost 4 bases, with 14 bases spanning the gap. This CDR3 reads CASSRGLDGGNTIYF. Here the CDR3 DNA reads TGTGCCAGCAGCCGGGGACTGGACGGGGGAAACACCATATATTTT.

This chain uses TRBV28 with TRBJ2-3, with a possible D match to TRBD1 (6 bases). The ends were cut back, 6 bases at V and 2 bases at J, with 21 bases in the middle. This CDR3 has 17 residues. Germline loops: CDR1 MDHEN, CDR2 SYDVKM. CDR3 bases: TGTGCCAGCAGCGAAACCAAGACAGGTGACATCACAGATACGCAGTATTTT. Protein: CASSETKTGDITDTQYF.